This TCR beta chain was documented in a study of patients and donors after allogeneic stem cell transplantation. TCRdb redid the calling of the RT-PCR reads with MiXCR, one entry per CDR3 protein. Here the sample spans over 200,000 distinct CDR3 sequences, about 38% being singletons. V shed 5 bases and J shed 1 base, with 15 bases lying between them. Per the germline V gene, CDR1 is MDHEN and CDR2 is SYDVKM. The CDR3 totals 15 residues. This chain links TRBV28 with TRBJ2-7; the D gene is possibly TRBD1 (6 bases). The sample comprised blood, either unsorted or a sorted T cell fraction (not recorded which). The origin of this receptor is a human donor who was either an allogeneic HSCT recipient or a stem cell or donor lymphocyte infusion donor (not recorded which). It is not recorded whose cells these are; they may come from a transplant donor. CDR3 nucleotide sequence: TGTGCCAGCAGTCCGGACAGCGCCCCTTCCTACGAGCAGTACTTC. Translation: CASSPDSAPSYEQYF.